Listed below are T cell receptor beta chains from one sample, sequenced in a study of a mutant IDH1 vaccine in newly diagnosed glioma. Measured with immunoSEQ multiplex PCR; TCRdb has only the in-frame clones, and not every one. Among 50,000 to 70,000 clones listed, around 80% were seen once. For these receptors, no antigen is known. The specimen comprised PBMCs, sampled from a glioma patient whose treatment included an IDH1 peptide vaccine. These receptors all come from a man under 40 with glioma. Each CDR3 is given with its conserved first and last residue. A D gene is named only where the DNA matches it firmly. Clone size is shown for a subset of rows, as once, few, many or a class of expanded clone.

v_call	j_call	clone_size	d_call	cdr3_nt	cdr3_aa
TRBV6-5	TRBJ2-1	once	TRBD2	TGTGCCAGCAGTTACGGGACTAGCTCAGACAATGAGCAGTTCTTC	CASSYGTSSDNEQFF
TRBV7-7	TRBJ2-5	-	TRBD2	TGTGCCAGCAGCCCCCGTCATTGGGGACTAGCGGGGGCCCCATGGACCCAGTACTTC	CASSPRHWGLAGAPWTQYF
TRBV18	TRBJ2-7	-	-	TGTGCCAGCTCACCACTGGAGGATTACGAGCAGTACTTC	CASSPLEDYEQYF
TRBV4-1	TRBJ1-1	once	TRBD1	TGCGCCAGCAGCCGAGGATCAGGGGGGGCCACTGAAGCTTTCTTT	CASSRGSGGATEAFF
TRBV11-2	TRBJ2-3	-	-	TGTGCCAGCAGCGTGGCAGATACGCAGTATTTT	CASSVADTQYF
TRBV27	TRBJ1-1	-	-	TGTGCCACTGCCGGGTGGAACACTGAAGCTTTCTTT	CATAGWNTEAFF
TRBV9	TRBJ1-2	-	TRBD1	TGTGCCAGCAGCGTACCGACAGGGATAGTTTTGCATGGCTACACCTTC	CASSVPTGIVLHGYTF
TRBV6-5	TRBJ1-1	-	-	TGTGCCAGCAGTTACTCTCTGCGCACTGAAGCTTTCTTT	CASSYSLRTEAFF
TRBV7-9	TRBJ1-1	few	TRBD1	TGTGCCAGCAGCCCACATCGACAGGGTAACCCGAACACTGAAGCTTTCTTT	CASSPHRQGNPNTEAFF
TRBV6-4	TRBJ2-3	few	TRBD2	TGTGCCAGCAGTGACTCGACTAGCGGGGGGGGCACAGATACGCAGTATTTT	CASSDSTSGGGTDTQYF
TRBV9	TRBJ2-3	-	-	TGTGCCAGCAGCGTAGGGACAGTCACAGATACGCAGTATTTT	CASSVGTVTDTQYF
TRBV5-1	TRBJ2-3	-	-	TGCGCCAGCAGCTTCGGGGGAAGCACAGATACGCAGTATTTT	CASSFGGSTDTQYF
TRBV10-3	TRBJ1-1	-	TRBD1	TGTGCCATCAGTGACCCCCCGACAGGGGAAAAAACTGAAGCTTTCTTT	CAISDPPTGEKTEAFF
TRBV18	TRBJ1-1	-	-	TGTGCCAGCTCTCAGTCCCACGGGACTGAAGCTTTCTTT	CASSQSHGTEAFF
TRBV28	TRBJ2-1	-	TRBD2	TGTGCCAGCAGTTCCAACAGCGGGAGCTCCTACAATGAGCAGTTCTTC	CASSSNSGSSYNEQFF
TRBV5-6	TRBJ1-5	-	TRBD1	TGTGCCAGCAGCTTGGGGGCAGGGGGCTTTGGAAAGCCCCAGCATTTT	CASSLGAGGFGKPQHF
TRBV19	TRBJ1-2	-	-	TGTGCCAGTAGTATTGGACAGCTCCACGGGAGCGGCTACACCTTC	CASSIGQLHGSGYTF
TRBV28	TRBJ2-5	-	TRBD1	TGTGCCAGCAGTTTCCCCCAGGGACAGGGGGAAGAGACCCAGTACTTC	CASSFPQGQGEETQYF
TRBV5-6	TRBJ2-3	-	TRBD2	TGTGCCAGCAGCTCCGCGGGGGGCCGGGGTACAGATACGCAGTATTTT	CASSSAGGRGTDTQYF
TRBV6-6	TRBJ2-2	-	-	TGTGCCAGCAGTTTCCCTAACGGGGAGCTGTTTTTT	CASSFPNGELFF
TRBV6-1	TRBJ2-3	-	TRBD2	TGTGCCAGCAGTGAAGAAGCGGGGGGGCCAGATACGCAGTATTTT	CASSEEAGGPDTQYF
TRBV7-8	TRBJ2-1	-	TRBD1	TGTGCCAGCAGCGCTAACCACAGGGGTTCCTCCTACAATGAGCAGTTCTTC	CASSANHRGSSYNEQFF
TRBV29-1	TRBJ1-5	few	-	TGCAGCGGTTCAGCAGGGGTCAATCAGCCCCAGCATTTT	CSGSAGVNQPQHF
TRBV6-1	TRBJ2-7	-	-	TGTGCCAGCAGTGAAACTGTTGAGGGGGGGGCCTACGAGCAGTACTTC	CASSETVEGGAYEQYF